Given below is one T cell receptor (beta chain) in context. The repertoire was sequenced with immunoSEQ multiplex PCR; TCRdb's copy has only in-frame clones and lacks some. This table holds around 330,000 clones, 74% found once. The V segment lost 4 bases and the J segment 4 bases; nucleotides outside the gene matches: 4. The CDR3 is 14 residues long. From germline, CDR1 is SGHRS and CDR2 YFSETQ. The sample belongs to a study of shared clonotypes between healthy human individuals. The J gene is TRBJ2-2, the V gene TRBV5-1, with 7 bases aligning to TRBD2. Sequenced material: memory CD4+ T cells sorted from blood. The sample's subset: CD45RA-negative fraction. This TCR came from a man aged 25 to 40 in good health. The CDR3 DNA is TGCGCCAGCAGCCGGGACTACAGCACCGGGGAGCTGTTTTTT. Its protein is CASSRDYSTGELFF. Full variable domain (rest looked up from reference TRBV5-1 and TRBJ2-2): KAGVTQTPRYLIKTRGQQVTLSCSPISGHRSVSWYQQTPGQGLQFLFEYFSETQRNKGNFPGRFSGRQFSNSRSEMNVSTLELGDSALYLCASSRDYSTGELFFGEGSRLTVL.